This TCR beta chain is drawn from a study of spatial heterogeneity in lung cancer (dated by TCRdb to about 2019). About the investigation overall: More beta-chain than alpha-chain transcripts were consistently detected, likely reflecting higher beta-chain transcript abundance. In the raw uncorrected reads, each unique combination of TCR and UMI appeared on average more than ten times. TCR alpha and beta repertoires were quantitatively compared across multiple tumor regions, matched nontumor lung and blood in non-small cell lung cancer. TCR repertoire features were related to nonsynonymous mutation counts determined by whole-exome sequencing of tumor tissue. At surgery, 200 or so tumor regions, fewer than 85 matched nontumor lung samples and 56 PBMC samples were TCR-sequenced for both alpha and beta chains.

The library relied on 5' RACE. The sequencer listed for this sample is NextSeq 500. The TCR library protocol attached a unique molecular identifier to each TCR cDNA molecule to allow correction of PCR and sequencing errors. On the study's bioinformatics: Decombinator tools were used for TCR identification, UMI-based error correction and CDR3 extraction. Expanded TCRs were defined as those above a frequency of 2 per 1,000, corresponding to the top 1% of the tumor frequency distribution. Each repertoire was subsampled 100 times to 5,000 TCRs, after which Renyi diversity was computed with the R vegan package. CDR3 similarity networks were constructed using string-kernel similarity of amino acid triplets, with links drawn between CDR3s whose pairwise similarity was above 0.82. Clones were called with MiXCR by TCRdb after fastp trimmed the public reads at Q25, and only in-frame beta chains were retained. Rows are combined by CDR3 protein, so each entry shows the most common genes and DNA. TCRdb, not the authors, supplied the V and J calls. This sample is represented by under 25,000 distinct CDR3 sequences; 5.8% of them were singletons. Of the sample, 30% to 40% falls within the top ten clones.

This sample's time point label indicates: sample taken at primary tumor resection. Donors were some 70 patients with early-stage, untreated non-small cell lung cancer from the lung TRACERx cohort. TCR sequencing used whole RNA extracted from tumor and nontumor lung tissue, or from cryopreserved PBMC samples, without cell sorting. A patient was chosen for TCR sequencing only when enough RNA was available from at least two tumor regions. The CDR3 covers 15 residues, taking in both the cysteine and the phenylalanine. The DNA shown is the 45-base CDR3, in frame from base 1. According to the germline V gene, CDR1 reads MNHEY and CDR2 reads SVGAGI. The V end loses 7 bases and the J end loses 6 bases, and a stretch of 21 bases separates them. This clonotype was seen more than once but under ten times. Its antigen is currently not known. No quality values exist for individual bases; no much larger clone is one base distant.

The paper as a whole reports these results and caveats: Ubiquitous expanded tumor TCRs were found in blood more often at tumor resection than at routine follow-up. Additional single-cell paired TCR alpha and beta sequencing was considered necessary to confirm, at a functional level, the hypothesis that regional TCRs recognize regional mutations.

The receptor's source is a male donor with early-stage non-small cell lung cancer. This specimen consisted of PBMCs, obtained at surgery. The chain joins TRBV6-5 to TRBJ1-2; there is no confident call for the D gene. The bases are TGTGCCAGCAAGTATCAAGTGGGAGAAGCCCATGGCTACACCTTC. The translation is CASKYQVGEAHGYTF.